This T cell receptor (beta chain) is from a study of T cell responses to AZD1222 COVID-19 vaccine. Sequencing used immunoSEQ multiplex PCR; TCRdb keeps in-frame clones, though not all of them. The data contain about 56,000 clones, 70% to 90% of them seen just once; the ten biggest clones take up over 12%. Germline CDR1 is LGHDT and CDR2 is YNNKEL (reference sequence). The CDR3 totals 16 residues. The V end was cut by 4 bases, the J end by 9 bases, with 19 bases between. The J gene is TRBJ1-6, the V gene TRBV3-1 (or the pseudogene TRBV3-2); a weak D match, TRBD1 (5 bases). The clonotype originates from an adult in good health. Sequencing was performed on peripheral blood, taken on day 0 of AZD1222 vaccination. The CDR3 DNA sequence: TGTGCCAGCAGCCGGAGACAGCTGAGGGGTTTTTCACCCCTCCACTTT. Translation gives CASSRRQLRGFSPLHF.